This record concerns one TCR beta chain sequence. What antigen it recognizes has not been identified. No per-base quality is available; no much larger clone lies one base away. In Seattle, one collaborating source enrolled patients while the infection was active and tracked those patients longitudinally over the course of disease. The collaborating institutions used their own protocols to collect whole blood in K2EDTA tubes. For TCRbeta analysis, collaborators shipped samples in one of three forms: frozen whole blood, isolated PBMCs, or DNA extracted from either of those sample types. The data are from a study of blood T cell repertoires in COVID-19 (TCRdb year 2020). Turning to the overall study: Samples from collaborators originated in the United States, Italy and Spain and spanned both the acute and convalescent phases of COVID-19. The repertoires were made available in a free public database intended to serve as a resource for research on the immune response to SARS-CoV-2. Where available, HLA class I and class II types were obtained from metadata supplied by the sample provider rather than from assay-based typing. The samples were drawn from the first 160 participants of the ongoing ImmuneRACE study and from over a thousand subjects provided by 6 global collaborators. The dataset comprised deeply sampled blood TCRbeta repertoires from subjects exposed to, actively infected with, or recovered from COVID-19. Nearly every sample came with metadata listing a de-identified subject ID, COVID-19 status, age in years and sex. The material from the prospective study consisted of cDNA or gDNA derived from T cells, B-cell-depleted T cells, or PBMCs. The paper as a whole reports these results and caveats: How much clinical and demographic metadata was included differed by source and by participant, and the metadata was provided uncurated.

TCRbeta CDR3 regions were amplified from genomic DNA using the immunoSEQ Assay, a bias-controlled multiplex PCR. In the authors' own workflow: The number of nucleated cells in each sample was estimated by amplification of reference gene primers within the assay. Sequence reads were collapsed and filtered to measure the absolute abundance of every unique TCRbeta CDR3 rearrangement. For each sample, productive Simpson clonality was calculated as the square root of Simpson's diversity index across productive rearrangements. TCRdb re-hosts the immuneACCESS table, in-frame sequences only. Its copies lack some clones; in the studies checked, an unresolved V gene accounts for under half of them, and the cause for the rest is not known. The DNA was the basis for D and trimming; V, J and clone size are from that table. This sample gives some 220,000 clones in total; 85% of them show up just once. 2.4% of the sample lies in the top ten.

Here V drops 6 bases and J drops 0 bases, and the junction holds 5 bases not matched to any gene. The germline V gene supplies CDR1 SGHRS and CDR2 YFSETQ. The CDR3 sequence holds 14 residues, the cysteine and phenylalanine included. CDR3 DNA only is kept here, 42 bases in frame from base 1. The rearranged chain carries TRBV5-1 and TRBJ1-1, with 7 bases aligning to TRBD1. Material: peripheral blood. This TCR derives from a woman between 70 and 85 years old with COVID-19, enrolled during active disease. The sequence in DNA is TGCGCCAGCACCCTGGGACAGATGAACACTGAAGCTTTCTTT. Translated, this gives CASTLGQMNTEAFF.